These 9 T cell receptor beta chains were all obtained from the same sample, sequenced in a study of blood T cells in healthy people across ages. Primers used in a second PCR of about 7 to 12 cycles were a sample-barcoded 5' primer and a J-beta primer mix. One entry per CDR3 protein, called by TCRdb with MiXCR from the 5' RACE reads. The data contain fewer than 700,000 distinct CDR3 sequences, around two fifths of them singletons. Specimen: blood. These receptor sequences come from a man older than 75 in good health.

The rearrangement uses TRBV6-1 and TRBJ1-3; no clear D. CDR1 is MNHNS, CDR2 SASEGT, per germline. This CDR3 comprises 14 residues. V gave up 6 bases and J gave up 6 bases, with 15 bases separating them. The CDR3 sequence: CASRLTEEENTIYF. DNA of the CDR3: TGTGCCAGCAGGCTTACAGAAGAGGAAAACACCATATATTTT.

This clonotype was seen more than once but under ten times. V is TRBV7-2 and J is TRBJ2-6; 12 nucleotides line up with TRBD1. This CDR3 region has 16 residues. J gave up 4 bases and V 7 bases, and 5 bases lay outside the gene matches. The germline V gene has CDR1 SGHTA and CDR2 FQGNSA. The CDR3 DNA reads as TGTGCCAGCACCGGGACAGGGGGCACAGGGGCCAACGTCCTGACTTTC. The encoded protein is CASTGTGGTGANVLTF. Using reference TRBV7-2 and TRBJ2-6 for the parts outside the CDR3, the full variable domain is GAGVSQSPSNKVTEKGKDVELRCDPISGHTALYWYRQSLGQGLEFLIYFQGNSAPDKSGLPSDRFSAERTGGSVSTLTIQRTQQEDSAVYLCASTGTGGTGANVLTFGAGSRLTVL.

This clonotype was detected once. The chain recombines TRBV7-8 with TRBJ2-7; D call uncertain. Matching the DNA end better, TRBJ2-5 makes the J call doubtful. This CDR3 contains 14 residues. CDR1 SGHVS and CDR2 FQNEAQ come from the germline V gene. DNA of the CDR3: TGTGCCAGCAGGCACTGGCCGGCGGACGAGACCCAGTACTTC. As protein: CASRHWPADETQYF.

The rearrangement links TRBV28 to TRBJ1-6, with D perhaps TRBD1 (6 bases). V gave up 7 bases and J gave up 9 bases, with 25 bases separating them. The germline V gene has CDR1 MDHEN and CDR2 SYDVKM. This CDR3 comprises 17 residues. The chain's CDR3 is CASTPGHGPLGGSPLHF. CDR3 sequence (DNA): TGTGCCAGCACGCCGGGACATGGCCCACTCGGGGGTTCACCCCTCCACTTT.

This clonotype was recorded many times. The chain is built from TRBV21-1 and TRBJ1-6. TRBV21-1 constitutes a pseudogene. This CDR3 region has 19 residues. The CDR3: CASSKGAIAFCSYNSPLHF. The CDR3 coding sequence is TGTGCCAGCAGCAAAGGCGCCATAGCGTTTTGCTCCTATAATTCACCCCTCCACTTT.

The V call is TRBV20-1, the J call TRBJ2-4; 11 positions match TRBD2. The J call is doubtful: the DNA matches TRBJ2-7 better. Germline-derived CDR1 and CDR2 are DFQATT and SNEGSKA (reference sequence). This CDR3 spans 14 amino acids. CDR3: CSFGGTSGSYEQYF. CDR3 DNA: TGCAGCTTTGGTGGGACTAGCGGATCCTACGAGCAGTACTTC.

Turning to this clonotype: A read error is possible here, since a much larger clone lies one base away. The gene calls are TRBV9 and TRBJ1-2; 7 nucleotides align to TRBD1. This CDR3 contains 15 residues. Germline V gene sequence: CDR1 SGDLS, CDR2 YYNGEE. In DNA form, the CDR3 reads TGTGCCAGCGGCGTAGACGCGACGAGGGGGCATGGCTACACCTTC. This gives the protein CASGVDATRGHGYTF.

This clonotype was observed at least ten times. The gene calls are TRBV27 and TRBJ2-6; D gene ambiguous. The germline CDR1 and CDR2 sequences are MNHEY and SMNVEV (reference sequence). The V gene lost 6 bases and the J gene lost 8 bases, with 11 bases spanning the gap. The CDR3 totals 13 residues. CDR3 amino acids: CASRRTRTNVLTF. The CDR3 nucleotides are TGTGCCAGCAGGCGGACCAGGACCAACGTCCTGACTTTC.

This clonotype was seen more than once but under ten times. This CDR3 is CSARRQGAGTEAFF. The CDR3 nucleotides read TGCAGTGCTAGACGTCAGGGGGCAGGCACTGAAGCTTTCTTT. The chain combines TRBV20-1 with TRBJ1-1; 8 bases line up with TRBD1. Germline values: CDR1 DFQATT, CDR2 SNEGSKA (reference sequence). This CDR3 region has 14 residues. The V gene end was trimmed by 2 bases and the J gene end by 4 bases; junction bases not matched to a gene: 6.